This TCR beta chain stems from a study of technical replicates of blood from a few donors. Measured with immunoSEQ multiplex PCR; TCRdb has only the in-frame clones, and not every one. The table has about 64,000 clones, approximately 86% seen once; the top ten hold approximately 4.7%. J was trimmed by 2 bases and V by 6 bases; bases with no gene match: 7. CDR1 is SGHTA, CDR2 FQGTGA, per germline. The CDR3 length is 15 residues. This TCR was sampled from a human donor in good health. Some clones in this sample may be carry-over from other donors' samples. Sequences were obtained from PBMCs. The chain employs TRBV7-3 and TRBJ1-1; TRBD1 aligns across 9 bases. In DNA, the CDR3 is TGTGCCAGCAGGCTGTCGGGACAGGGAAACACTGAAGCTTTCTTT. This sequence encodes CASRLSGQGNTEAFF. The whole variable domain, remainder taken from reference TRBV7-3 and TRBJ1-1, is GAGVSQTPSNKVTEKGKYVELRCDPISGHTALYWYRQSLGQGPEFLIYFQGTGAADDSGLPNDRFFAVRPEGSVSTLKIQRTERGDSAVYLCASRLSGQGNTEAFFGQGTRLTVV.